Shown below are 14 T cell receptor beta chains from a single sample sequenced in a study of blood T cells in healthy people across ages. A second roughly 6 to 12 cycle PCR used barcoded and J-beta primers. One entry per CDR3 protein, called by TCRdb with MiXCR from the 5' RACE reads. This sample has approximately 810,000 distinct CDR3 sequences; more than 25% occur once, and the top ten carry around 16%. Input material: blood. The receptors originated from a woman of 80 years or more in good health.

This clonotype was picked up many times. This chain's CDR3 is CASSLGGHRLVYGYTF. CDR3 bases: TGCGCCAGCAGCTTGGGGGGACACCGCCTCGTTTATGGCTACACCTTC. The chain joins TRBV5-1 to TRBJ1-2, with D perhaps TRBD1 (6 bases). The germline V and J ends were trimmed by 0 bases and 5 bases, with 17 bases remaining between them. Germline CDR1 reads SGHRS; CDR2 reads YFSETQ. The CDR3 loop spans 16 amino acids.

This clonotype was detected a few times. The chain employs TRBV5-6 and TRBJ2-5; maybe TRBD2 (7 bases). The V gene lost 0 bases and the J gene lost 5 bases, with 17 bases spanning the gap. Germline CDR1 reads SGHDT; CDR2 reads YYEEEE. This CDR3 has 16 residues. CDR3 DNA: TGTGCCAGCAGCTTGGGGCCCGGGGGGCTCGGGGAGACCCAGTACTTC. It translates to CASSLGPGGLGETQYF.

The V gene is TRBV20-1, the J gene TRBJ2-2; no clear D gene. CDR1 DFQATT and CDR2 SNEGSKA come from the germline V gene (reference sequence). This CDR3 is built from 14 residues. Trimming stripped 5 bases from V and 7 bases from J, with 17 bases between. The CDR3 region has the DNA TGCAGTGCTCCCCAAGGTTCGACCTACGGGGAGCTGTTTTTT. Protein: CSAPQGSTYGELFF.

This clonotype was detected many times. The chain links TRBV12-3 or TRBV12-4 to TRBJ2-5, with D hard to call. CDR3 length: 14 residues. Trimming shortened V by 3 bases and J by 2 bases, and 10 bases separated the two germline ends. DNA of the CDR3: TGTGCCAGCAGTTTTTGGGCCTCTCAAGAGACCCAGTACTTC. It translates to CASSFWASQETQYF.

The V and J genes are TRBV20-1 and TRBJ1-1; D possibly corresponds to TRBD1 (5 bases). Between the trimmed V and J ends, which lost 0 bases and 10 bases, there was a span of 21 bases. The CDR3 runs to 15 residues. Germline V gene lookup returns CDR1 DFQATT and CDR2 SNEGSKA (reference sequence). In DNA, the CDR3 is TGCAGTGCTAGAGATTACCTAATGGGGGGAGGGGCAGCTTTCTTT. It yields the protein CSARDYLMGGGAAFF.

Comments on this clonotype: This could be a read error, since a much larger clone is one nucleotide away. This rearrangement joins TRBV11-2 to TRBJ2-3; D could derive from TRBD1 or TRBD2 (5 bases each). Trimming left V 0 bases short and J 9 bases short, with 16 bases between. The CDR3 is made up of 15 amino acids. Germline values: CDR1 SGHAT, CDR2 FQNNGV. CDR3 sequence: CASSLEGPEPDTQYF. The CDR3 DNA follows: TGTGCCAGCAGCTTAGAGGGACCCGAGCCCGACACGCAGTATTTT.

The chain joins TRBV7-9 to TRBJ2-4, with D tentatively TRBD1 (5 bases). The last part of the DNA fits TRBJ2-7 better; the J call may be wrong. This CDR3 has 15 residues. Per the germline V gene, CDR1 is SEHNR and CDR2 is FQNEAQ (reference sequence). DNA of the CDR3: TGTGCCAGCAGCTCCCCGCAGGGTACGGTCTACGAGCAGTACTTC. This encodes CASSSPQGTVYEQYF.

Only a few counts were recorded for this clonotype. This rearrangement joins TRBV30 to TRBJ2-1; the D gene is possibly TRBD1 (5 bases). Trimming stripped 4 bases from V and 9 bases from J, with 19 bases between. CDR1 and CDR2 (germline): GTSNPN, SVGIG (reference sequence). CDR3 length: 14 amino acids. The CDR3 sequence is CAWNVSGPRAEQFF. The CDR3 region has the DNA TGTGCCTGGAATGTAAGTGGGCCCAGGGCTGAGCAGTTCTTC.

This chain connects TRBV20-1 to TRBJ2-7; 8 bases agree with TRBD1. The J call is doubtful: the DNA matches TRBJ2-4 better. The germline gives CDR1 DFQATT, CDR2 SNEGSKA (reference sequence). CDR3 length: 16 residues. CDR3 DNA sequence: TGCAGTGCCGTTACCAGGGGGCGACATACCAAAAACATTCAGTACTTC. Its translation: CSAVTRGRHTKNIQYF.

This chain uses TRBV20-1 with TRBJ2-1; 8 nucleotides agree with TRBD2. Unmatched junction bases numbered 4, after V lost 2 bases and J lost 4 bases. The germline CDR1 and CDR2 sequences are DFQATT and SNEGSKA (reference sequence). This CDR3 is built from 14 residues. The CDR3 coding sequence is TGCAGTGCTAGAAGCGGGAGAAAATACAATGAGCAGTTCTTC. Amino acids: CSARSGRKYNEQFF.

This clonotype was recorded at least ten times. The chain is built from TRBV5-6 and TRBJ2-7, with a possible D match to TRBD1 (6 bases). Germline CDR1 is SGHDT and CDR2 is YYEEEE. The CDR3 is 13 residues long. With 4 bases removed from V and 5 bases from J, the gap between germline ends came to 13 bases. CDR3 in DNA: TGTGCCAGCAGCGGCAGGGGATTGGACGAGCAGTACTTC. It encodes CASSGRGLDEQYF. The variable domain in full, with the rest retrieved from reference TRBV5-6 and TRBJ2-7, is DAGVTQSPTHLIKTRGQQVTLRCSPKSGHDTVSWYQQALGQGPQFIFQYYEEEERQRGNFPDRFSGHQFPNYSSELNVNALLLGDSALYLCASSGRGLDEQYFGPGTRLTVT.

The table lists this clonotype with a few counts. Just one base apart from a much larger clone, this may be a read error. This chain uses TRBV5-1 with TRBJ2-5, with 12 bases fitting TRBD1. The CDR3 sequence is 14 residues long. V shed 4 bases and J 11 bases; nucleotides not matched to a gene: 9. The germline V gene encodes CDR1 SGHRS and CDR2 YFSETQ. CDR3 amino acids: CASSGGTGGDEQYF. The CDR3 DNA is TGCGCCAGCAGCGGAGGGACAGGGGGCGATGAGCAGTACTTC.

Many counts were recorded for this clonotype. This chain connects TRBV7-2 to TRBJ2-3, with TRBD2 identical over 8 bases. Germline lookup yields CDR1 SGHTA and CDR2 FQGNSA. This CDR3 is 16 amino acids long. V lost 2 bases to trimming and J lost 0 bases; unmatched junction nucleotides: 4. This chain's CDR3 is CASSLQASGSTDTQYF. For the CDR3, the DNA is TGTGCCAGCAGCTTACAGGCTAGCGGGAGCACAGATACGCAGTATTTT.

This clonotype was seen only a few times. The J gene is TRBJ2-5, the V gene TRBV7-2; TRBD2 matches 8 bases. Per the germline V gene, CDR1 is SGHTA and CDR2 is FQGNSA. Trimming cost V 4 bases and J 4 bases; bases outside gene matches: 5. The CDR3 runs to 14 residues. In nucleotides, the CDR3 is TGTGCCAGCAGCTGTAGCGGGGCGGCAGAGACCCAGTACTTC. Protein: CASSCSGAAETQYF.